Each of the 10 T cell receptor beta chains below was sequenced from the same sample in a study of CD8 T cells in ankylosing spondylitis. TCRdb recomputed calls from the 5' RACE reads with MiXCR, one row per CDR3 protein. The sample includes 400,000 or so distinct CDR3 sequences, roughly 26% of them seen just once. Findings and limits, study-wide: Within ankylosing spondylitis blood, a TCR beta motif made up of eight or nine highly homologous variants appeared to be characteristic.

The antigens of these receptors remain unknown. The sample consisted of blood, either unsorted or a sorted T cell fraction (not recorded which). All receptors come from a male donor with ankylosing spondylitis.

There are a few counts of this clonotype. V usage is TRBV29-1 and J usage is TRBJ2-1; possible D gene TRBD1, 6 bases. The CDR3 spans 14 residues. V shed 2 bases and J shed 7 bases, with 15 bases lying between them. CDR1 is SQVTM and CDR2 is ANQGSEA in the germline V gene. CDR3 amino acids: CSVENRTVNNEQFF. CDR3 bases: TGCAGCGTTGAAAACCGGACAGTAAATAATGAGCAGTTCTTC.

CDR3 protein: CASSPAEGLGKTQYF. The CDR3 nucleotides read TGTGCCAGCAGCCCCGCAGAGGGACTAGGCAAGACCCAGTACTTC. The rearrangement joins TRBV11-2 to TRBJ2-5, with TRBD2 matching 8 bases. The germline V gene encodes CDR1 SGHAT and CDR2 FQNNGV. V lost 5 bases and J lost 6; bases outside the gene matches: 11. CDR3 length equals 15 residues. The variable domain in full, completed from reference TRBV11-2 and TRBJ2-5, reads EAGVAQSPRYKIIEKRQSVAFWCNPISGHATLYWYQQILGQGPKLLIQFQNNGVVDDSQLPKDRFSAERLKGVDSTLKIQPAKLEDSAVYLCASSPAEGLGKTQYFGPGTRLLVL.

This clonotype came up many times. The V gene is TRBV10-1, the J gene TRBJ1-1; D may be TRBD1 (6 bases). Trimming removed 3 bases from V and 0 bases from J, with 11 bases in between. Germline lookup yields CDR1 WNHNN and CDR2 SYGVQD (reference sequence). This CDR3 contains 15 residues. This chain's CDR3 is CASSDPGAVNTEAFF. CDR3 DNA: TGCGCCAGCAGTGACCCAGGGGCGGTGAACACTGAAGCTTTCTTT.

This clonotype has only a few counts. This CDR3 reads CASSPPTSGNTYEQYF. The CDR3 DNA follows: TGTGCCAGTAGCCCTCCAACTAGCGGGAATACCTACGAGCAGTACTTC. The J gene is TRBJ2-7, the V gene TRBV19, with 10 bases fitting TRBD2. Germline CDR1 is LNHDA and CDR2 is SQIVND (reference sequence). The CDR3 loop spans 16 amino acids. V gave up 6 bases and J gave up 2 bases; unmatched junction bases: 10.

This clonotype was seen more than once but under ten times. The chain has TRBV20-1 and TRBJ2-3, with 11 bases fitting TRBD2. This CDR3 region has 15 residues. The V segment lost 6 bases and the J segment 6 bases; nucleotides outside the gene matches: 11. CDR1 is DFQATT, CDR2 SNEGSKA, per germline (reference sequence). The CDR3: CSAPGLAVGEDTQYF. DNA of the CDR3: TGCAGTGCCCCGGGACTAGCGGTTGGGGAGGATACGCAGTATTTT.

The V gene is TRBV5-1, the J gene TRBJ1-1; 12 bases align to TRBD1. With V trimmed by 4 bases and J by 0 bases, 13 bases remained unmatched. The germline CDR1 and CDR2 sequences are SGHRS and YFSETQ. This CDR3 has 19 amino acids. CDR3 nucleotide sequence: TGCGCCAGCAGCCAGGGACAGGGGGCTGTTTTGTCGGTGAACACTGAAGCTTTCTTT. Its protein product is CASSQGQGAVLSVNTEAFF.

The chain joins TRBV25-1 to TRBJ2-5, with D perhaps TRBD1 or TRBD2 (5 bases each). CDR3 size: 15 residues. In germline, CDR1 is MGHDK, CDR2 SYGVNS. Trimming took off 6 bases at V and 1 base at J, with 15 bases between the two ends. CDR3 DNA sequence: TGTGCCAGCAGCCCACAGGCGGGCTCCCAAGAGACCCAGTACTTC. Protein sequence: CASSPQAGSQETQYF. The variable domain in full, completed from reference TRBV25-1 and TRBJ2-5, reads EADIYQTPRYLVIGTGKKITLECSQTMGHDKMYWYQQDPGMELHLIHYSYGVNSTEKGDLSSESTVSRIRTEHFPLTLESARPSHTSQYLCASSPQAGSQETQYFGPGTRLLVL.

The CDR3 coding sequence is TGTGCCAGCGCCGTATGGGGACGGGGCAATCAGCCCCAGCATTTT. Its protein product is CASAVWGRGNQPQHF. The chain joins TRBV2 to TRBJ1-5, with D possibly being TRBD1 (5 bases). Between the trimmed V and J ends, which lost 8 bases and 2 bases, there was a span of 16 bases. Germline V CDR1 and CDR2: SNHLY, FYNNEI. The CDR3 consists of 15 residues.

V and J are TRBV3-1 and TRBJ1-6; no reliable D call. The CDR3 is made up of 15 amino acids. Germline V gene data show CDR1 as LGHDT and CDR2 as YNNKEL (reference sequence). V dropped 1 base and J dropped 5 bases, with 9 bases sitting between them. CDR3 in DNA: TGTGCCAGCAGCCAAGTTGACGCCGATAATTCACCCCTCCACTTT. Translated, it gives CASSQVDADNSPLHF. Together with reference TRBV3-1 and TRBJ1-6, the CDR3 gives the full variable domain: DTAVSQTPKYLVTQMGNDKSIKCEQNLGHDTMYWYKQDSKKFLKIMFSYNNKELIINETVPNRFSPKSPDKAHLNLHINSLELGDSAVYFCASSQVDADNSPLHFGNGTRLTVT.

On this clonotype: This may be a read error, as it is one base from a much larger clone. The CDR3 loop reads CASSNQGNTEAFF. CDR3 DNA: TGTGCCAGCAGTAATCAGGGGAACACTGAAGCTTTCTTT. The genes are TRBV2 and TRBJ1-1, with a weak D call TRBD1 (5 bases). The CDR3 extends over 13 amino acids. V was cut by 5 bases and J by 1 base, with 8 bases left in between. In germline, CDR1 is SNHLY, CDR2 FYNNEI.